The 26 T cell receptor beta chains listed next were all sequenced from one sample in a study of cytomegalovirus exposure and HLA in healthy donors. The PCR was carried out with 60 Vbeta primers and 13 Jbeta primers. Data came from immunoSEQ multiplex PCR; TCRdb stores just in-frame clones and leaves some out. Among about 150,000 clones listed, 70% to 90% were seen once. The source material was PBMCs. These receptors were collected from a woman in her late teens or twenties in good health and CMV-seronegative.

This clone was seen a handful of times. The gene calls are TRBV7-2 and TRBJ1-1; D unresolved. V lost 5 bases, J lost 1 base, and 11 bases lay in between. The germline V gene encodes CDR1 SGHTA and CDR2 FQGNSA. CDR3 length: 14 residues. CDR3 in DNA: TGTGCCAGCAGCAGACACCCCGGGAACACTGAAGCTTTCTTT. It codes for CASSRHPGNTEAFF.

The chain recombines TRBV6-5 with TRBJ1-3, with D unclear. Per the germline V gene, CDR1 is MNHEY and CDR2 is SVGAGI. This CDR3 spans 16 amino acids. Trimming took 3 bases from V and 4 from J, leaving 16 bases between them. The CDR3 loop reads CASSYGGGILGNTIYF. Here the CDR3 DNA reads TGTGCCAGCAGTTATGGAGGCGGCATTTTGGGAAACACCATATATTTT.

This rearrangement joins TRBV7-8 to TRBJ1-5, with D possibly matching TRBD1 (5 bases). The CDR3 spans 14 residues. V shed 2 bases and J shed 5 bases, with 10 bases lying between them. CDR1 and CDR2 (germline): SGHVS, FQNEAQ. The CDR3 nucleotides are TGTGCCAGCAGCTTAAGTCGGGGGGATCAGCCCCAGCATTTT. This sequence encodes CASSLSRGDQPQHF.

The chain has TRBV9 and TRBJ2-2; TRBD1 matches at 10 bases. Per the germline V gene, CDR1 is SGDLS and CDR2 is YYNGEE. Germline trimming cut 4 bases from V and 4 bases from J; bases unmatched to any gene: 13. The CDR3 consists of 18 residues. CDR3 residues: CASSFRTGGMAGTGELFF. For the CDR3, the DNA is TGTGCCAGCAGCTTTCGGACAGGGGGGATGGCGGGCACCGGGGAGCTGTTTTTT.

The chain recombines TRBV27 with TRBJ2-7, with D unclear. With 5 bases removed from V and 0 bases from J, the gap between germline ends came to 8 bases. Per germline, CDR1 MNHEY and CDR2 SMNVEV (reference sequence). The CDR3 consists of 13 residues. This chain's CDR3 is CASSIKHSYEQYF. The CDR3, as DNA: TGTGCCAGCAGTATAAAACACTCCTACGAGCAGTACTTC.

This clone has a single count. V and J are TRBV4-2 and TRBJ2-1; D may be TRBD2 (5 bases). Germline V lookup: CDR1 LGHNA, CDR2 YNFKEQ. The CDR3 contains 16 residues. Trimming removed 4 bases from V and 5 bases from J, with 18 bases in between. The CDR3 is CASSRVFRGGNNEQFF. Here the CDR3 DNA reads TGTGCCAGCAGCCGGGTTTTCCGGGGTGGGAACAATGAGCAGTTCTTC.

The chain joins TRBV6-5 to TRBJ2-7, with 8 bases aligning to TRBD2. This CDR3 comprises 14 residues. After removal of 5 bases from V and 2 bases from J, the junction contained 5 bases not matched to a gene. Germline V gene data show CDR1 as MNHEY and CDR2 as SVGAGI. The CDR3 DNA reads as TGTGCCAGCAGTGAGAGCGGGGGCACCTACGAGCAGTACTTC. It specifies CASSESGGTYEQYF.

V is TRBV11-2 and J is TRBJ2-7; D may be TRBD2 (5 bases). Germline values: CDR1 SGHAT, CDR2 FQNNGV. The CDR3 covers 14 residues. Trimming shortened V by 1 base and J by 1 base, and 8 bases separated the two germline ends. CDR3 sequence: CASSLVEGSYEQYF. For the CDR3, the DNA is TGTGCCAGCAGCTTAGTAGAGGGATCCTACGAGCAGTACTTC.

The V call is TRBV6-6, the J call TRBJ2-7, with D possibly TRBD2 on 5 matching bases. V was pared by 2 bases and J by 6 bases, with 11 bases between. This CDR3 has 13 residues. Germline values: CDR1 MNHNY, CDR2 SVGAGI (reference sequence). The CDR3 reads CASSYDYLGEQYF. The CDR3 DNA reads TGTGCCAGCAGTTACGACTACCTGGGCGAGCAGTACTTC.

The V call is TRBV5-1, the J call TRBJ2-7, with 10 bases lining up with TRBD1. CDR1 and CDR2 from the germline V gene are SGHRS and YFSETQ. The length of the CDR3 is 15 residues. J gave up 6 bases and V 3 bases, and 9 bases lay outside the gene matches. The CDR3 sequence is CASSSPGQGLSEQYF. The DNA of the CDR3 is TGCGCCAGCAGCTCGCCGGGACAGGGGCTTTCCGAGCAGTACTTC.

The chain carries TRBV4-3 and TRBJ2-3; TRBD2 aligns across 13 bases. V lost 0 bases to trimming and J lost 4 bases; unmatched junction nucleotides: 1. CDR1 is LGHNA and CDR2 is YSLEER in the germline V gene. This CDR3 region has 16 residues. The CDR3 region has the DNA TGCGCCAGCAGCCAAGAACTAGCGGGAGGGTCAGATACGCAGTATTTT. It yields the protein CASSQELAGGSDTQYF.

This chain uses TRBV28 with TRBJ1-2; no clear D gene. The V gene's germline CDR1 is MDHEN and CDR2 SYDVKM. V shed 5 bases and J shed 1 base, with 11 bases lying between them. CDR3 length equals 14 residues. The CDR3 DNA sequence: TGTGCCAGCAGTGATGGAGTGGGTAACTATGGCTACACCTTC. Translation: CASSDGVGNYGYTF.

The gene calls are TRBV28 and TRBJ2-7, with TRBD1 as a possible D gene (6 bases). V gave up 6 bases and J gave up 1 base, with 10 bases separating them. Germline values: CDR1 MDHEN, CDR2 SYDVKM. This CDR3 is 13 amino acids long. The CDR3 loop reads CASRRTDSYEQYF. The CDR3 coding sequence is TGTGCCAGCAGACGGACAGATTCCTACGAGCAGTACTTC.

The CDR3 is CAISRGRDEQFF. As DNA, the CDR3 is TGTGCCATCAGCCGAGGTCGAGATGAGCAGTTCTTC. J is TRBJ2-1 and V is TRBV10-3; no firm D call. V was pared by 6 bases and J by 8 bases, with 11 bases between. CDR1 is ENHRY and CDR2 is SYGVKD in the germline V gene. The CDR3 has 12 amino acids.

J is TRBJ2-7 and V is TRBV7-9, with a possible D match to TRBD2 (6 bases). V lost 7 bases and J lost 3, with 13 bases in between. In germline, CDR1 is SEHNR, CDR2 FQNEAQ (reference sequence). The CDR3 contains 13 residues. CDR3 coding DNA: TGTGCCAGCACCCCAGAGGGACTCTACGAGCAGTACTTC. As protein: CASTPEGLYEQYF.

The rearrangement uses TRBV5-1 and TRBJ1-6; 9 positions agree with TRBD1. Germline V gene sequence: CDR1 SGHRS, CDR2 YFSETQ. The CDR3 totals 16 residues. J was trimmed by 7 bases and V by 4 bases; bases with no gene match: 9. The CDR3 sequence is CASSDTGGGNNSPLHF. The CDR3 DNA reads as TGCGCCAGCAGCGACACAGGGGGCGGAAACAATTCACCCCTCCACTTT. The full variable domain, its missing parts supplied by reference TRBV5-1 and TRBJ1-6, is KAGVTQTPRYLIKTRGQQVTLSCSPISGHRSVSWYQQTPGQGLQFLFEYFSETQRNKGNFPGRFSGRQFSNSRSEMNVSTLELGDSALYLCASSDTGGGNNSPLHFGNGTRLTVT.

V usage is TRBV6-1 and J usage is TRBJ2-7; TRBD2 agrees at 10 bases. J lost 6 bases, V lost 3 bases, and 17 bases had no gene match. The CDR3 contains 18 residues. Germline CDR1 reads MNHNS; CDR2 reads SASEGT. CDR3 nucleotides: TGTGCCAGCAGTGATTACGGCGGAGTACCGGGACTAGCGTGCGAGCAGTACTTC. As protein: CASSDYGGVPGLACEQYF.

The rearrangement links TRBV7-9 to TRBJ2-3; D perhaps matches TRBD2 (6 bases). Germline V gives CDR1 SEHNR, CDR2 FQNEAQ (reference sequence). V shed 3 bases and J shed 4 bases, with 14 bases lying between them. The CDR3 spans 15 residues. In nucleotides, the CDR3 is TGTGCCAGCAGCTTTTTCATCGGGAGTCCAGATACGCAGTATTTT. Residues: CASSFFIGSPDTQYF. The full variable domain, with the rest looked up from reference TRBV7-9 and TRBJ2-3, is DTGVSQNPRHKITKRGQNVTFRCDPISEHNRLYWYRQTLGQGPEFLTYFQNEAQLEKSRLLSDRFSAERPKGSFSTLEIQRTEQGDSAMYLCASSFFIGSPDTQYFGPGTRLTVL.

The V gene is TRBV7-2, the J gene TRBJ2-3; 7 positions agree with TRBD1. Trimming removed 5 bases from V and 5 bases from J; junction bases left unmatched: 7. There are 14 residues in the CDR3. Germline V lookup: CDR1 SGHTA, CDR2 FQGNSA. CDR3 protein: CASSRDSAIDTQYF. CDR3 bases: TGTGCCAGCAGCCGGGACAGCGCGATAGATACGCAGTATTTT.

This chain connects TRBV6-5 to TRBJ2-1, with TRBD2 identical over 9 bases. J was trimmed by 9 bases and V by 7 bases; bases with no gene match: 13. CDR3 length equals 15 residues. Germline V gene sequence: CDR1 MNHEY, CDR2 SVGAGI. The CDR3 region has the DNA TGTGCCAGCACTTCACCGGCGGGAGGGCCTAGTGAGCAGTTCTTC. Protein: CASTSPAGGPSEQFF.

V and J are TRBV4-2 and TRBJ2-1, with 7 bases that match TRBD2. This CDR3 spans 15 amino acids. CDR1 and CDR2 from the germline V gene are LGHNA and YNFKEQ. After removal of 4 bases from V and 6 bases from J, the junction contained 9 bases not matched to a gene. CDR3 amino acids: CASSRGGGGSNEQFF. The CDR3 region has the DNA TGTGCCAGCAGCCGAGGCGGGGGTGGGAGCAATGAGCAGTTCTTC.

This chain connects TRBV5-4 to TRBJ2-1; D ambiguous. The germline gives CDR1 SGHNT, CDR2 YYREEE (reference sequence). The V end lost 0 bases, the J end lost 4 bases, and 8 bases lay between the germline ends. The CDR3 runs to 14 residues. CDR3 loop: CASSLEAGYNEQFF. Written as DNA, the CDR3 is TGTGCCAGCAGCTTGGAGGCAGGATACAATGAGCAGTTCTTC.

The chain joins TRBV18 to TRBJ1-5; TRBD1 matches 9 bases. CDR1 KGHSH and CDR2 LQKENI come from the germline V gene. The CDR3 is 15 residues long. V gave up 6 bases and J gave up 3 bases; unmatched junction bases: 6. The CDR3 is CASSTDRGLNQPQHF. DNA for the CDR3: TGTGCCAGCTCGACGGACAGGGGCCTCAATCAGCCCCAGCATTTT.

The chain uses TRBV2 and TRBJ1-5; D remains unclear. The V gene lost 6 bases and the J gene lost 0 bases, with 15 bases spanning the gap. This CDR3 has 16 amino acids. Germline CDR1 and CDR2: SNHLY and FYNNEI. Written as DNA, the CDR3 is TGTGCCAGCAGGTTCGACTGGTCTGGTAGCAATCAGCCCCAGCATTTT. As protein: CASRFDWSGSNQPQHF.

The gene calls are TRBV5-4 and TRBJ2-1, with 7 bases aligning to TRBD1. The CDR3 is made up of 14 amino acids. Germline assignment: CDR1 SGHNT and CDR2 YYREEE (reference sequence). V was pared by 4 bases and J by 8 bases, with 9 bases of the junction left unmatched. The CDR3 reads CASSDSTGVDEQFF. The CDR3 DNA reads TGTGCCAGCAGCGACTCTACAGGGGTAGATGAGCAGTTCTTC. Full variable domain (remainder filled in from reference TRBV5-4 and TRBJ2-1): ETGVTQSPTHLIKTRGQQVTLRCSSQSGHNTVSWYQQALGQGPQFIFQYYREEENGRGNFPPRFSGLQFPNYSSELNVNALELDDSALYLCASSDSTGVDEQFFGPGTRLTVL.

The rearrangement uses TRBV5-4 and TRBJ2-5; 8 bases line up with TRBD1. This CDR3 spans 17 amino acids. From germline, CDR1 is SGHNT and CDR2 YYREEE (reference sequence). V dropped 0 bases and J dropped 4; count of bases not matched to a gene: 11. The CDR3 DNA reads TGTGCCAGCAGCTTGGATTGGAGCAGGGGGCGCCGAGAGACCCAGTACTTC. It specifies CASSLDWSRGRRETQYF. The full variable domain, its missing parts supplied by reference TRBV5-4 and TRBJ2-5, is ETGVTQSPTHLIKTRGQQVTLRCSSQSGHNTVSWYQQALGQGPQFIFQYYREEENGRGNFPPRFSGLQFPNYSSELNVNALELDDSALYLCASSLDWSRGRRETQYFGPGTRLLVL.